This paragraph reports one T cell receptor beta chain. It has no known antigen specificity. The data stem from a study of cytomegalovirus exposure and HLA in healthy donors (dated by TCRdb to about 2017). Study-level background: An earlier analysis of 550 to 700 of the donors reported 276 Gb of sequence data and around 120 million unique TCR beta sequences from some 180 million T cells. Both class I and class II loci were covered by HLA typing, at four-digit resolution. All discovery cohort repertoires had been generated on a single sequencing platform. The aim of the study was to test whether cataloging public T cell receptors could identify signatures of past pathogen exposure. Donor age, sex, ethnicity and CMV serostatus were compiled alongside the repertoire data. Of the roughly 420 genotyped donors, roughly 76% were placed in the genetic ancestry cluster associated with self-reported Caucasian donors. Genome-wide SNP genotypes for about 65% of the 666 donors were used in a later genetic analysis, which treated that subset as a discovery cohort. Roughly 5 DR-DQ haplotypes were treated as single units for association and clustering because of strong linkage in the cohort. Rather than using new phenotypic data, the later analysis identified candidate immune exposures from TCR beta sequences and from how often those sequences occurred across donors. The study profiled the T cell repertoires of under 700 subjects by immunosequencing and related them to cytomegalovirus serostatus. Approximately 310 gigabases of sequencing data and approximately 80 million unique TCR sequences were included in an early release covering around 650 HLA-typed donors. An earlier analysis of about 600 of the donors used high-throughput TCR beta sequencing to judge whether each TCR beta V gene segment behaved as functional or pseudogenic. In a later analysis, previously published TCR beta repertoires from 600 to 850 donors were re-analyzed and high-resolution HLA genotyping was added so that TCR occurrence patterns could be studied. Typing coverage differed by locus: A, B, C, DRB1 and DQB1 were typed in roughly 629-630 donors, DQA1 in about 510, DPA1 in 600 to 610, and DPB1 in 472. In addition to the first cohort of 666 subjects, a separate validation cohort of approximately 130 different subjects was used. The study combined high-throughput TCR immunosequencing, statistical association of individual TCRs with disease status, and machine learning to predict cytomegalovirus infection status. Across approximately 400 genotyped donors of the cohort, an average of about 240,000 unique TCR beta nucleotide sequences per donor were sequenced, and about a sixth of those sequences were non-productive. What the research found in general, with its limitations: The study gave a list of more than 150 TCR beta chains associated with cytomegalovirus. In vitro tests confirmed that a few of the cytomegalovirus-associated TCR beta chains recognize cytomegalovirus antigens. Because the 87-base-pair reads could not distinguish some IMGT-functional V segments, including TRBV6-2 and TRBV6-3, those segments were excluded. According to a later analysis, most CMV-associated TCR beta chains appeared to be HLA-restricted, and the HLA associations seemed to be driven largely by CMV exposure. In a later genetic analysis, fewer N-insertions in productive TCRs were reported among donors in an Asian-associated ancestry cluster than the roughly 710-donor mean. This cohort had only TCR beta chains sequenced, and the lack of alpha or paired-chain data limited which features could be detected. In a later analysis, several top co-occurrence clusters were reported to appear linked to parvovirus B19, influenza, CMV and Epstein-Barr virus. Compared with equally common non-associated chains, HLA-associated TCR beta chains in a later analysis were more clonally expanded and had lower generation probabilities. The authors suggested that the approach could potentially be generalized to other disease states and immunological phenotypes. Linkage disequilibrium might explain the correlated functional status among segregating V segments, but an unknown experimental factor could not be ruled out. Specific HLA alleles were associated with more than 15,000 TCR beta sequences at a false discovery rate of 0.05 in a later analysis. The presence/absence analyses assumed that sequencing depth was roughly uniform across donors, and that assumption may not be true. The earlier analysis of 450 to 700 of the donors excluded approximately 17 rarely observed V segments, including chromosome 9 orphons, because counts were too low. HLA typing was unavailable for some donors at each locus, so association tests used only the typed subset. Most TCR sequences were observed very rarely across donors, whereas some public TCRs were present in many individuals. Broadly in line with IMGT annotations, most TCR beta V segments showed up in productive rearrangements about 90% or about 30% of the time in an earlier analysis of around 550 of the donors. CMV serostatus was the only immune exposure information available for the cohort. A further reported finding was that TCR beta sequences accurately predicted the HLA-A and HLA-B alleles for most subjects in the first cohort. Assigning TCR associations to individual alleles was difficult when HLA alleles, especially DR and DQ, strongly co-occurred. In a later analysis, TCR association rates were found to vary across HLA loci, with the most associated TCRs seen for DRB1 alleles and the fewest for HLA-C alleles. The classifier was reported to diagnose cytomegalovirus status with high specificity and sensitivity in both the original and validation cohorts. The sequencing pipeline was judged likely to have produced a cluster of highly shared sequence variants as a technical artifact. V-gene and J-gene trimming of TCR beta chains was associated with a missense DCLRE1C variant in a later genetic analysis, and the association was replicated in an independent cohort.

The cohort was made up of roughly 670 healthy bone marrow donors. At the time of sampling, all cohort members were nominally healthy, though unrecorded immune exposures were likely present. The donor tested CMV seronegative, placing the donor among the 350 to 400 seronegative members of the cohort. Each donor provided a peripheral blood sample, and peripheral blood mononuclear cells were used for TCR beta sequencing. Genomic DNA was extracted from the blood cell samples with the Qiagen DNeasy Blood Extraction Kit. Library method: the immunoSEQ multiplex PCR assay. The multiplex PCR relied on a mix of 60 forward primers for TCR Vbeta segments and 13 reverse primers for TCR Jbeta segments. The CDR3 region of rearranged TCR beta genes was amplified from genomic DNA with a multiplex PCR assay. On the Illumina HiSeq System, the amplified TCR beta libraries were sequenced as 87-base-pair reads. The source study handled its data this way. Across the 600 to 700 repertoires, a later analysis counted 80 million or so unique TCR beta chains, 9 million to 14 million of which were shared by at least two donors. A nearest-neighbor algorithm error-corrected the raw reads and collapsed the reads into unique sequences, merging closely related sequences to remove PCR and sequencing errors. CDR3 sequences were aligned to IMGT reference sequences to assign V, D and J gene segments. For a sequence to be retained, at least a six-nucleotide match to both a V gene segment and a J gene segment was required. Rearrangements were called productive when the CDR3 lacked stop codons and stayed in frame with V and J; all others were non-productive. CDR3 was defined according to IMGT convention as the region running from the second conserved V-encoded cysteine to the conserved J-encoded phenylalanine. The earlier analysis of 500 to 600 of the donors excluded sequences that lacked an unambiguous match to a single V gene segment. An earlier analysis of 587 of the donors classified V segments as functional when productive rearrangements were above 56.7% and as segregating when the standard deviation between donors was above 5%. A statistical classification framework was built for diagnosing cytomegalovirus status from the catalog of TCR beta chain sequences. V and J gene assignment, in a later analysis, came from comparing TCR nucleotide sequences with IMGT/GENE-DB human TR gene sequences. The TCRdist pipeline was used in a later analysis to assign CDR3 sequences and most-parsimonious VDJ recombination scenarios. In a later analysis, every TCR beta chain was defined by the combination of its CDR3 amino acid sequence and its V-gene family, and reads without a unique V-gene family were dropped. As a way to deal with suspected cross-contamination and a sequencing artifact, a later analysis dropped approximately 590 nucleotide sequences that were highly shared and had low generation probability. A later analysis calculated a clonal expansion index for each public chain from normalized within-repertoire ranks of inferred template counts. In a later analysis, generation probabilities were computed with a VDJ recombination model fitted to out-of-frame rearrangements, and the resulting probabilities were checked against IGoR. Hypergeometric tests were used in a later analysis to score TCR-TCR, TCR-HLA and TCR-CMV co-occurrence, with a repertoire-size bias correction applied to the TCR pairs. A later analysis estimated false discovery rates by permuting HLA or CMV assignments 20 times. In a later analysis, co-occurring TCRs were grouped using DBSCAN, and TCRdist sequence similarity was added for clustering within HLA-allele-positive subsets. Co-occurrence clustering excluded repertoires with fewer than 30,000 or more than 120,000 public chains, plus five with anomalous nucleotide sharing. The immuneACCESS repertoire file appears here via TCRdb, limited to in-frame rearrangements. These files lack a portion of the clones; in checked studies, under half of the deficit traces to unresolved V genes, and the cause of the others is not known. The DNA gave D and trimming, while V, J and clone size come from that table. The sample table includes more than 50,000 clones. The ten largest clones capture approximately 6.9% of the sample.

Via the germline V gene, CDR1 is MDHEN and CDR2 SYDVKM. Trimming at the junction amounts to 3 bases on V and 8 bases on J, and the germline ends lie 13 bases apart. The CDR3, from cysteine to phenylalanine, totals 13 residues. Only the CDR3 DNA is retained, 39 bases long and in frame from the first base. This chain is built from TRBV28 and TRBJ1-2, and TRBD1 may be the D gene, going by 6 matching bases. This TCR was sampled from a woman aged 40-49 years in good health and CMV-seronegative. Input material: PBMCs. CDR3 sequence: CASSLLTGRGYTF. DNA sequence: TGTGCCAGCAGTTTGTTGACAGGAAGGGGCTACACCTTC.